This TCR beta chain was retrieved from a study of CD8 T cells in ankylosing spondylitis. This CDR3 is 15 amino acids long. Germline CDR1 MDHEN, CDR2 SYDVKM. Trimming pared 2 bases from V and 8 bases from J, leaving 16 bases between. This clonotype was seen many times. As yet, its antigen is unknown. Quantitative molecular-barcoded 5'-RACE generated the TCR beta libraries. Via MiXCR, TCRdb re-called the 5' RACE reads, giving one row per CDR3 protein. Here the sample spans hundreds of thousands of distinct CDR3 sequences, about 13% being singletons. Study-level points and caveats: Previous work reported some of these motif variants in the synovial fluid and blood of reactive arthritis. The authors found the disease-linked clones to be CD8+ and relatively rare in peripheral blood. The authors reported significant enrichment of disease-linked clones in matched ankylosing spondylitis synovial fluid. Ankylosing spondylitis blood seemed to carry a telltale TCR beta motif made of fewer than 10 highly homologous variants.

The sample comprised blood, either unsorted or a sorted T cell fraction (not recorded which). The rearrangement joins TRBV28 to TRBJ2-1, with D maybe TRBD2 (5 bases). This TCR was sampled from a male donor with ankylosing spondylitis. CDR3 bases: TGTGCCAGCAGTTTACCCCGGACTGGCAGCGATGAGCAGTTCTTC. Protein sequence: CASSLPRTGSDEQFF. Full variable domain (rest looked up from reference TRBV28 and TRBJ2-1): DVKVTQSSRYLVKRTGEKVFLECVQDMDHENMFWYRQDPGLGLRLIYFSYDVKMKEKGDIPEGYSVSREKKERFSLILESASTNQTSMYLCASSLPRTGSDEQFFGPGTRLTVL.